What follows are 15 T cell receptor beta chains derived from one specimen sequenced in a study of T cell changes during pregnancy in multiple sclerosis. Sequencing was performed with immunoSEQ multiplex PCR; in TCRdb, only in-frame clones are kept and a portion is missing. This sample has under 95,000 clones, with 91% found just once. The source material was peripheral blood, sampled after pregnancy. The receptors here all came from a female donor in good health, enrolled as a control in a pregnancy study.

The chain employs TRBV7-2 and TRBJ2-1; D not certain. The CDR3 spans 16 residues. Germline CDR1 is SGHTA and CDR2 is FQGNSA. The V gene lost 1 base and the J gene lost 2 bases, with 12 bases spanning the gap. CDR3 in amino acids: CASSLDISRTYNEQFF. DNA of the CDR3: TGTGCCAGCAGCTTAGACATCTCGCGGACCTACAATGAGCAGTTCTTC.

CDR3 coding DNA: TGTGCCAGCTCATCTCCGGGACAGGGAACCTATGGCTACACCTTC. This sequence encodes CASSSPGQGTYGYTF. The chain couples TRBV18 to TRBJ1-2, with 9 bases matching TRBD1. J was trimmed by 4 bases and V by 5 bases; bases with no gene match: 8. From germline, CDR1 is KGHSH and CDR2 LQKENI. This CDR3 has 15 amino acids.

The chain joins TRBV7-8 to TRBJ1-5, with D uncertain. CDR3 length: 15 residues. Germline V lookup: CDR1 SGHVS, CDR2 FQNEAQ. V dropped 0 bases and J dropped 5 bases, with 11 bases sitting between them. CDR3 region: CASSLAAGSYQPQHF. Written as DNA, the CDR3 is TGTGCCAGCAGCTTAGCGGCAGGCTCCTATCAGCCCCAGCATTTT.

The chain links TRBV27 to TRBJ1-5; 9 nucleotides match TRBD1. Germline V gene sequence: CDR1 MNHEY, CDR2 SMNVEV (reference sequence). V was pared by 5 bases and J by 4 bases, with 3 bases of the junction left unmatched. The CDR3 extends over 14 amino acids. CDR3 residues: CASSAGQGNQPQHF. CDR3 DNA: TGTGCCAGCAGTGCCGGACAGGGGAATCAGCCCCAGCATTTT.

V and J are TRBV19 and TRBJ2-5; weak D call: TRBD2 (5 bases). The CDR3 sequence is 13 residues long. CDR1 is LNHDA, CDR2 SQIVND, per germline (reference sequence). V was pared by 8 bases and J by 2 bases, with 12 bases between. The DNA for the CDR3 is TGTGCCAGTGGAGCGGCGGTACAAGAGACCCAGTACTTC. It is translated as CASGAAVQETQYF.

This sequence joins TRBV4-2 and TRBJ1-1; 9 nucleotides match TRBD1. Per the germline V gene, CDR1 is LGHNA and CDR2 is YNFKEQ. The trim removed 1 base at V and 4 bases at J, leaving 7 bases unmatched. This CDR3 has 16 amino acids. CDR3 sequence (DNA): TGTGCCAGCAGCCAAGGGGCGGACAGGGGAGGCACTGAAGCTTTCTTT. It yields the protein CASSQGADRGGTEAFF.

The chain recombines TRBV7-8 with TRBJ2-1; maybe TRBD1 (5 bases). Germline V gene sequence: CDR1 SGHVS, CDR2 FQNEAQ. The CDR3 loop spans 13 amino acids. V was clipped by 1 base and J by 9 bases, with 10 bases between them. Here the CDR3 reads CASSLGGAIEQFF. Here the CDR3 DNA reads TGTGCCAGCAGCTTAGGTGGGGCTATTGAGCAGTTCTTC.

This clone was seen more than once but under ten times. V and J are TRBV21-1 and TRBJ1-2. TRBV21-1 has pseudogene status. The CDR3 is 12 amino acids. The CDR3 sequence is CASSKGVHGYTF. The CDR3 DNA follows: TGTGCCAGCAGCAAAGGCGTGCATGGCTACACCTTC.

This clone was picked up one time. The chain employs TRBV9 and TRBJ2-7; TRBD1 agrees at 8 bases. In germline, CDR1 is SGDLS, CDR2 YYNGEE. V shed 3 bases and J 6 bases; nucleotides not matched to a gene: 11. The CDR3 runs to 15 residues. This CDR3 is CASSGTGTGRSEQYF. As DNA, the CDR3 is TGTGCCAGCAGCGGTACCGGGACAGGTCGCTCCGAGCAGTACTTC.

This chain links TRBV30 with TRBJ2-6; 7 positions match TRBD1. This CDR3 comprises 15 residues. The junction had 3 bases not matched to a gene; V was cut back by 1 base and J by 3 bases. The V gene's germline CDR1 is GTSNPN and CDR2 SVGIG (reference sequence). CDR3 sequence reads: CAWSDRGSGANVLTF. CDR3 DNA sequence: TGTGCCTGGAGTGACAGGGGAAGTGGGGCCAACGTCCTGACTTTC. The whole variable domain, filled in from reference TRBV30 and TRBJ2-6, reads SQTIHQWPATLVQPVGSPLSLECTVEGTSNPNLYWYRQAAGRGLQLLFYSVGIGQISSEVPQNLSASRPQDRQFILSSKKLLLSDSGFYLCAWSDRGSGANVLTFGAGSRLTVL.

Only a few counts were recorded for this clone. This rearrangement joins TRBV5-6 to TRBJ1-2; 8 positions agree with TRBD1. CDR3 length: 13 residues. CDR1 is SGHDT and CDR2 is YYEEEE in the germline V gene. J was trimmed by 6 bases and V by 7 bases; bases with no gene match: 8. CDR3 amino acids: CASWTGPRDGYTF. DNA of the CDR3: TGTGCCAGCTGGACAGGGCCCAGGGATGGCTACACCTTC. Using reference TRBV5-6 and TRBJ1-2 for the parts outside the CDR3, the full variable domain is DAGVTQSPTHLIKTRGQQVTLRCSPKSGHDTVSWYQQALGQGPQFIFQYYEEEERQRGNFPDRFSGHQFPNYSSELNVNALLLGDSALYLCASWTGPRDGYTFGSGTRLTVV.

The gene calls are TRBV6-5 and TRBJ2-3; D possibly corresponds to TRBD1 (6 bases). V lost 6 bases to trimming and J lost 2 bases, with 12 bases between them. There are 14 residues in the CDR3. CDR1 and CDR2 from the germline V gene are MNHEY and SVGAGI. This CDR3 reads CASRAGVFTDTQYF. CDR3 coding DNA: TGTGCCAGCAGGGCAGGGGTGTTCACAGATACGCAGTATTTT.

The chain recombines TRBV5-1 with TRBJ1-2, with a tentative D call TRBD1 (6 bases). This CDR3 spans 14 amino acids. V was clipped by 2 bases and J by 8 bases, with 16 bases between them. Germline CDR1 is SGHRS and CDR2 is YFSETQ. The CDR3 loop is CASSLGQRAAGYTF. In nucleotides, the CDR3 is TGCGCCAGCAGCTTAGGACAGAGAGCAGCAGGCTACACCTTC.

This clone was counted between two and nine times. The chain employs TRBV9 and TRBJ2-1, with 9 bases matching TRBD2. Germline assignment: CDR1 SGDLS and CDR2 YYNGEE. The CDR3 contains 16 residues. Trimming took 4 bases from V and 5 from J; bases not matched to a gene: 10. This CDR3 is CASSLGSGGINNEQFF. CDR3 in DNA: TGTGCCAGCAGCCTCGGAAGCGGGGGGATAAACAATGAGCAGTTCTTC.

This clone was seen once. This chain connects TRBV7-2 to TRBJ2-5, with 7 bases lining up with TRBD2. The CDR3 has 15 residues. Germline CDR1 and CDR2: SGHTA and FQGNSA. After removal of 1 base from V and 6 bases from J, the junction contained 8 bases not matched to a gene. The CDR3: CASSLDRGVRKTQYF. CDR3 DNA: TGTGCCAGCAGCTTAGATCGGGGGGTCAGGAAGACCCAGTACTTC. Drawing the rest from reference TRBV7-2 and TRBJ2-5, the complete variable domain is GAGVSQSPSNKVTEKGKDVELRCDPISGHTALYWYRQSLGQGLEFLIYFQGNSAPDKSGLPSDRFSAERTGGSVSTLTIQRTQQEDSAVYLCASSLDRGVRKTQYFGPGTRLLVL.